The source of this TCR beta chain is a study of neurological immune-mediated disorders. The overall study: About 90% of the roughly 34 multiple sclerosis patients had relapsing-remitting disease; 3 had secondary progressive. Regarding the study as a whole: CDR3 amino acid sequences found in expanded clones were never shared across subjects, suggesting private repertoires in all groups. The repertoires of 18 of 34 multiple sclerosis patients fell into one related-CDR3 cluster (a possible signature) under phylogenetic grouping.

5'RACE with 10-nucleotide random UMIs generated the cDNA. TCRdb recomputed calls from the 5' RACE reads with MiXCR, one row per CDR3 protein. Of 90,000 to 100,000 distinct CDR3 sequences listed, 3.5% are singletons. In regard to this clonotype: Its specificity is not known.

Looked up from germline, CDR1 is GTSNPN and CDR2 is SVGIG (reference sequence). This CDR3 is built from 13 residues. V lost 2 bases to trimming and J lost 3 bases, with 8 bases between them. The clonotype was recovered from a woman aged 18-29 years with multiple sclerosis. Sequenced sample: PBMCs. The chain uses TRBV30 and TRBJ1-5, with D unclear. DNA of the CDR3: TGTGCCTGGAGTACGGCAGACAATCAGCCCCAGCATTTT. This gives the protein CAWSTADNQPQHF.